These 11 T cell receptor beta chains were sequenced from one sample in a study of blood T cell repertoires in COVID-19. The table came from immunoSEQ multiplex PCR; TCRdb's copy has only in-frame clones and leaves some out. The sample records 45,000 to 55,000 clones, about four fifths being singletons. The sample comprised peripheral blood. These TCRs come from a man aged 60-69 years with active COVID-19.

This chain links TRBV19 with TRBJ2-3, with D tentatively TRBD2 (6 bases). Germline-derived CDR1 and CDR2 are LNHDA and SQIVND (reference sequence). The ends were cut back, 1 base at V and 2 bases at J, with 10 bases in the middle. CDR3 length: 15 residues. CDR3 DNA sequence: TGTGCCAGTAGTATAGCGGAGGGTCACACAGATACGCAGTATTTT. Its protein product is CASSIAEGHTDTQYF.

The chain is built from TRBV3-1 (or the pseudogene TRBV3-2) and TRBJ1-3; 7 positions match TRBD1. Germline V lookup: CDR1 LGHDT, CDR2 YNNKEL (reference sequence). With V trimmed by 4 bases and J by 4 bases, 19 bases remained unmatched. This CDR3 spans 19 amino acids. The CDR3 sequence: CASSPYVQDRWSRGNTIYF. CDR3 nucleotide sequence: TGTGCCAGCAGCCCTTACGTCCAGGACAGGTGGAGCCGGGGAAACACCATATATTTT.

The chain joins TRBV19 to TRBJ2-6; D might be TRBD1 (5 bases). The CDR3 is made up of 17 amino acids. Germline values: CDR1 LNHDA, CDR2 SQIVND (reference sequence). Trimming shortened V by 3 bases and J by 0 bases, and 12 bases separated the two germline ends. The CDR3 nucleotides are TGTGCCAGTAGTATTTCTCAGGGAAGCTCTGGGGCCAACGTCCTGACTTTC. This translates into CASSISQGSSGANVLTF. Filled out from reference TRBV19 and TRBJ2-6, the complete variable domain reads DGGITQSPKYLFRKEGQNVTLSCEQNLNHDAMYWYRQDPGQGLRLIYYSQIVNDFQKGDIAEGYSVSREKKESFPLTVTSAQKNPTAFYLCASSISQGSSGANVLTFGAGSRLTVL.

The chain links TRBV18 to TRBJ2-1, with 9 bases matching TRBD2. Germline CDR1 reads KGHSH; CDR2 reads LQKENI. The CDR3 spans 14 residues. V lost 1 base and J lost 8; bases outside the gene matches: 3. The CDR3 loop is CASSPRREGDEQFF. CDR3 nucleotide sequence: TGTGCCAGCTCACCACGGCGGGAGGGGGATGAGCAGTTCTTC.

The V and J genes are TRBV5-1 and TRBJ1-4; a possible D gene is TRBD1 (5 bases). The germline V gene encodes CDR1 SGHRS and CDR2 YFSETQ. This CDR3 is built from 15 residues. V was cut by 1 base and J by 7 bases, with 14 bases left in between. CDR3 sequence reads: CASSLSGTGGEKLFF. CDR3 bases: TGCGCCAGCAGCTTGTCCGGAACGGGGGGTGAAAAACTGTTTTTT.

The rearrangement joins TRBV30 to TRBJ1-2; 7 bases match TRBD1. This CDR3 region has 12 residues. With 3 bases clipped from V and 7 bases from J, the junction kept 5 bases outside the gene matches. The germline V gene encodes CDR1 GTSNPN and CDR2 SVGIG (reference sequence). The CDR3 loop reads CAWRRGLGGYTF. The CDR3 nucleotides are TGTGCCTGGAGAAGGGGGCTGGGTGGCTACACCTTC.

The CDR3 here is CASSLSGGTLGTQYF. CDR3 sequence (DNA): TGTGCCAGCAGCTTAAGCGGGGGGACCCTGGGTACGCAGTATTTT. The chain combines TRBV11-1 with TRBJ2-3, with 9 bases aligning to TRBD2. The ends lost 2 bases at V and 8 bases at J; junction bases unmatched: 8. The CDR3 covers 15 residues. Germline V gives CDR1 SGHAT, CDR2 FQDESV (reference sequence). Variable domain in full (rest from reference TRBV11-1 and TRBJ2-3): EAEVAQSPRYKITEKSQAVAFWCDPISGHATLYWYRQILGQGPELLVQFQDESVVDDSQLPKDRFSAERLKGVDSTLKIQPAELGDSAMYLCASSLSGGTLGTQYFGPGTRLTVL.

The rearrangement uses TRBV11-3 and TRBJ1-1, with a tentative D call TRBD1 (6 bases). Deletions cut 2 bases from V and 1 base from J, with 11 bases between. This CDR3 is 15 amino acids long. Germline CDR1 SGHNT, CDR2 YENEEA. Here the CDR3 DNA reads TGTGCCAGCAGCTTACGCGGGGGCGCGAACACTGAAGCTTTCTTT. Amino acid sequence: CASSLRGGANTEAFF.

This chain uses TRBV2 with TRBJ1-5, with D perhaps matching TRBD1 (6 bases). Trimming took off 3 bases at V and 2 bases at J, with 11 bases between the two ends. Germline V CDR1 and CDR2: SNHLY, FYNNEI. This CDR3 has 15 amino acids. This CDR3 reads CASSEDSMGNQPQHF. Here the CDR3 DNA reads TGTGCCAGCAGTGAGGACAGTATGGGCAATCAGCCCCAGCATTTT.

This sequence joins TRBV7-9 and TRBJ2-7, with D possibly matching TRBD2 (5 bases). CDR1 and CDR2 from the germline V gene are SEHNR and FQNEAQ (reference sequence). The ends were cut back, 5 bases at V and 2 bases at J, with 13 bases in the middle. The CDR3 consists of 14 residues. The CDR3, as DNA: TGTGCCAGCAGCCCCCAGCCGGGAACCTACGAGCAGTACTTC. It codes for CASSPQPGTYEQYF.

The J gene is TRBJ2-7, the V gene TRBV29-1; D ambiguous. Trimming left V 8 bases short and J 2 bases short, with 4 bases between. The CDR3 runs to 9 residues. Germline CDR1 and CDR2: SQVTM and ANQGSEA. The DNA of the CDR3 is TGCAGCCTCCCCTACGAGCAGTACTTC. It translates to CSLPYEQYF.